Included here is one T cell receptor (beta chain) sequence, with context. Its antigen remains unidentified. Nothing much larger sits one base from this clone, and base qualities are not available. The sample is drawn from a study of CD8 T cells in Susac syndrome (dated 2019 in TCRdb). Regarding the study in general: Among the Susac syndrome patients who were sequenced, clinically active disease was present in 5 or 6 and clinical remission was observed in about eight. At blood withdrawal, Susac syndrome patients were either therapy-naive, taking corticosteroids (in some cases with IVIg as well), or taking IVIg alone. The study used repertoire sequencing to test whether antigen drove CD8+ T cell activation and differentiation in Susac syndrome. The clonality of the CD8+ T cell repertoire was compared across 12 healthy donors, roughly 14 Susac syndrome patients and about 16 multiple sclerosis patients.

Overall results and qualifications from the work: Clonal expansion was seen in Susac syndrome CD8+ repertoires, peaking in CD8+ TEMRA cells and being greater in clinically active patients than in remitting ones. Roughly 17 and five Susac-specific public clones were found in the total CD8+ and CD8+ TEMRA repertoires, respectively. The TCR sequencing and HLA analysis was acknowledged to have included a relatively small number of individuals.

RNA was extracted using the RNeasy kit, and roughly 0.5 to 1 ug of the RNA was reverse transcribed with random hexamers. TCR beta CDR3 regions were amplified with the immunoSEQ multiplex PCR assay covering 54 Vbeta and 13 Jbeta segments. Bias from PCR amplification was corrected by using a synthetic template baseline for primer optimization and for computational correction. The authors' pipeline ran thus. Reads were annotated to V, D and J genes per IMGT and analyzed with immunoSEQ Analyzer, keeping only productive sequences. Clonality was computed as one minus Shannon entropy normalized by log2 of the number of productive unique sequences. For each patient and control, public and private clones were evaluated within the 100 most prevalent clones. A clone was defined as Susac-specific if it was absent from the healthy and MS cohorts, from some 980 published viral clones and from other ImmuneACCESS disease sequences. TCRdb reanalyzed the raw reads on its own, using fastp at Q25 for trimming and MiXCR for clone calling, and kept in-frame beta chains. Each entry is one CDR3 protein sequence, shown with its most common DNA and genes. The authors' filters were not applied to this entry. Here the sample has about 53,000 distinct CDR3 sequences; 85% to 95% occur a single time. The ten largest make up less than 0.95% of the sample.

The germline V gene sets CDR1 to KGHSH and CDR2 to LQKENI. Its CDR3 holds 15 amino acids, cysteine through phenylalanine. Only the CDR3 DNA is retained, 45 bases long and in frame from the first base. The V end gives up 4 bases and the J end 1 base, leaving 5 bases in the junction not matched to a gene. Peripheral blood CD8+ and CD4+ T cells from healthy donors, Susac syndrome patients and multiple sclerosis patients were profiled by high-throughput TCR beta sequencing. Recently defined diagnostic criteria for definite or probable disease were met by the Susac syndrome patients. CD8+ TEMRA cells were enriched by FACS, while bulk CD8+ and CD4+ T cells were purified by magnetic negative isolation. Blood was collected in EDTA tubes and processed within 24 hours, with PBMCs isolated through density gradient centrifugation. PBMCs intended for TCR sequencing were frozen in liquid nitrogen and were later thawed in a 37 degrees C water bath. The sorted or isolated CD4+, CD8+ and CD8+ TEMRA cells had a purity of 90% or higher.

What was sequenced was CD8+ T cells from PBMCs. The chain is made from TRBV18 and TRBJ2-7; 9 bases in the junction line up with TRBD1. This sequence originates from a human donor with Susac syndrome. This receptor carries the CDR3 CASSLPGQGSYEQYF. The nucleotide sequence is TGTGCCAGCTCACTGCCGGGACAGGGATCCTACGAGCAGTACTTC.